This TCR beta chain was sequenced during a study of blood T cell repertoires in COVID-19. Whole-study context: The United States, Italy and Spain provided the acute and convalescent COVID-19 samples.

In the original workflow: Amplification from reference gene primers served as the basis for estimated nucleated cell counts. Clones were sequenced by immunoSEQ multiplex PCR, and TCRdb holds only the in-frame ones, with some missing. That table supplies the V and J calls and clone size; D and trimming were determined from the DNA. The profile shows roughly 230,000 clones, approximately 84% of them singletons. Germline CDR1 MDHEN, CDR2 SYDVKM. The CDR3 totals 13 residues. Trimming removed 5 bases at V and 3 bases at J, with 11 bases between. The rearrangement links TRBV28 to TRBJ2-7; maybe TRBD1 (6 bases). The material sequenced was peripheral blood. This TCR derives from a man aged 40-49 years with acute or convalescent COVID-19. The CDR3 DNA follows: TGTGCCAGCAGTCCGGGACAACGCTACGAGCAGTACTTC. Protein product: CASSPGQRYEQYF.